The rows below give T cell receptor beta chains drawn from one sample of a study of shared clonotypes between healthy human individuals. Assay used: immunoSEQ multiplex PCR; TCRdb lists only in-frame clones, some missing. The data show 2 million to 2.5 million clones, just under 95% seen once. The sample was naive CD4+ T cells from PBMCs. The receptor source for this set is a man between 18 and 29 years old in good health. Some clones in this sample may be carry-over from other donors' samples. Both conserved end residues are part of each CDR3. D genes are given only for firm matches. Rows give clone size only sometimes, using once, few, many, or a class for an expanded clone.

TRBJ2-5 | 12 | TRBV28 | once | . | CASSLFQETQYF | TGTGCCAGCAGTTTATTTCAAGAGACCCAGTACTTC
TRBJ2-1 | 11 | TRBV29-1 | . | . | CSVIRVREQFF | TGCAGCGTTATCAGGGTAAGGGAGCAGTTCTTC
TRBJ2-7 | 15 | TRBV27 | . | TRBD2 | CASSPTGEGLNEQYF | TGTGCCAGCAGTCCTACCGGGGAGGGCCTCAACGAGCAGTACTTC
TRBJ2-2 | 15 | TRBV15 | . | TRBD1 | CATSRGRQGSGELFF | TGTGCCACCAGCAGAGGACGACAGGGGTCCGGGGAGCTGTTTTTT
TRBJ2-7 | 14 | TRBV7-3 | . | TRBD2 | CASSPGTSVFEQYF | TGTGCCAGCAGCCCCGGGACTAGCGTTTTCGAGCAGTACTTC
TRBJ2-1 | 11 | TRBV5-3 | once | . | CARIPYNEQFF | TGTGCCAGGATCCCGTACAATGAGCAGTTCTTC
TRBJ1-2 | 12 | TRBV7-2 | once | TRBD1 | CASSQGARGYTF | TGTGCCAGCAGTCAGGGGGCGCGGGGCTACACCTTC
TRBJ2-7 | 14 | TRBV10-3 | . | . | CAISGHRVTYEQYF | TGTGCCATCAGTGGACACCGAGTTACCTACGAGCAGTACTTC
TRBJ1-1 | 15 | TRBV19 | . | . | CASSRDHRQNTEAFF | TGTGCCAGTAGTAGGGATCACAGACAGAACACTGAAGCTTTCTTT
TRBJ1-5 | 15 | TRBV28 | . | TRBD1 | CASSSQGGGNQPQHF | TGTGCCAGCAGTTCCCAGGGGGGAGGGAATCAGCCCCAGCATTTT
TRBJ2-3 | 16 | TRBV10-1 | . | TRBD1 | CASGGRTGAIPDTQYF | TGCGCCAGCGGAGGTAGGACAGGGGCAATCCCTGATACGCAGTATTTT
TRBJ2-1 | 14 | TRBV7-2 | . | TRBD2 | CASSPPGLAIEQFF | TGTGCCAGCAGCCCTCCGGGACTAGCGATTGAGCAGTTCTTC
TRBJ1-6 | 15 | TRBV6-6 | . | . | CASSPTGATGSPLHF | TGTGCCAGCAGCCCCACCGGGGCTACGGGTTCACCCCTCCACTTT
TRBJ2-7 | 13 | TRBV9 | . | TRBD1 | CASSPWDSPEQYF | TGTGCCAGCAGTCCCTGGGACAGTCCCGAGCAGTACTTC
TRBJ2-5 | 14 | TRBV9 | . | . | CASSVEGGRETQYF | TGTGCCAGCAGCGTAGAGGGGGGCAGAGAGACCCAGTACTTC
TRBJ2-1 | 16 | TRBV9 | . | . | CASSVEGDSSYNEQFF | TGTGCCAGCAGCGTTGAGGGGGATAGCTCCTACAATGAGCAGTTCTTC
TRBJ1-2 | 13 | TRBV18 | . | . | CASSPPPGYGYTF | TGTGCCAGCTCACCACCGCCGGGCTATGGCTACACCTTC
TRBJ2-5 | 14 | TRBV18 | . | . | CASSPGGTQETQYF | TGTGCCAGCTCACCAGGCGGGACCCAAGAGACCCAGTACTTC
TRBJ2-7 | 14 | TRBV7-9 | . | . | CASSDQTVDYEQYF | TGTGCCAGCAGCGACCAGACAGTCGACTACGAGCAGTACTTC
TRBJ2-5 | 14 | TRBV6-5 | . | TRBD1 | CASSWGQGQETQYF | TGTGCCAGCAGTTGGGGACAGGGACAAGAGACCCAGTACTTC
TRBJ2-2 | 15 | TRBV19 | . | . | CASTPRGGHTGELFF | TGTGCCAGTACCCCCAGGGGAGGGCACACCGGGGAGCTGTTTTTT
TRBJ2-2 | 17 | TRBV7-6 | . | . | CASSSQQMLVFPGELFF | TGTGCCAGCAGCTCCCAGCAGATGCTAGTATTCCCCGGGGAGCTGTTTTTT
TRBJ1-1 | 15 | TRBV25-1 | . | . | CASSEPREGDTEAFF | TGTGCCAGCAGTGAGCCACGAGAGGGGGATACTGAAGCTTTCTTT
TRBJ2-7 | 15 | TRBV6-4 | . | TRBD2 | CASSAEAGRTYEQYF | TGTGCCAGCAGCGCCGAAGCGGGGCGGACCTACGAGCAGTACTTC
TRBJ2-5 | 14 | TRBV27 | . | . | CASRQQVAAGFQYF | TGTGCCAGCAGACAGCAAGTAGCGGCGGGGTTCCAGTACTTC
TRBJ2-3 | 14 | TRBV5-6 | . | . | CASSRLGGTDTQYF | TGTGCCAGCAGCCGACTGGGGGGCACAGATACGCAGTATTTT
TRBJ1-5 | 16 | TRBV2 | . | TRBD1 | CASSRDRGGSNQPQHF | TGTGCCAGCAGCCGGGACAGGGGAGGAAGCAATCAGCCCCAGCATTTT
TRBJ2-5 | 13 | TRBV19 | . | . | CASSIPELETQYF | TGTGCCAGTAGTATCCCGGAGCTAGAGACCCAGTACTTC
TRBJ1-4 | 15 | TRBV30 | few | . | CAWSVSYRDNEKLFF | TGTGCCTGGAGTGTATCTTACAGGGATAATGAAAAACTGTTTTTT
TRBJ2-5 | 13 | TRBV19 | . | TRBD1 | CATRDRGQETQYF | TGTGCCACGAGGGACAGGGGCCAAGAGACCCAGTACTTC
TRBJ2-2 | 17 | TRBV30 | . | TRBD1 | CAWSGISGAGGAGELFF | TGTGCCTGGAGCGGTATCTCCGGGGCAGGGGGTGCCGGGGAGCTGTTTTTT
TRBJ1-4 | 15 | TRBV28 | . | TRBD1 | CASSSARGVVEKLFF | TGTGCCAGCAGTTCCGCCAGGGGGGTAGTAGAAAAACTGTTTTTT
TRBJ2-7 | 14 | TRBV27 | . | . | CASARRRAEVEQYF | TGTGCCAGCGCACGGAGGAGGGCCGAGGTCGAGCAGTACTTC
TRBJ1-1 | 15 | TRBV28 | . | . | CASSLGGAGAAEAFF | TGTGCCAGCAGCCTAGGGGGGGCGGGGGCAGCTGAAGCTTTCTTT
TRBJ1-4 | 13 | TRBV28 | . | . | CASSLDLNEKLFF | TGTGCCAGCAGTTTGGACCTTAATGAAAAACTGTTTTTT
TRBJ2-7 | 15 | TRBV4-3 | . | . | CASSQDLLRADEQYF | TGCGCCAGCAGCCAAGATTTACTGAGGGCGGACGAGCAGTACTTC
TRBJ2-2 | 12 | TRBV7-9 | few | TRBD2 | CASPRGDGELFF | TGTGCCAGCCCGCGGGGGGACGGGGAGCTGTTTTTT
TRBJ1-4 | 16 | TRBV27 | . | . | CASRSSFPGQAEKLFF | TGTGCCAGCAGATCCTCGTTTCCGGGACAAGCGGAAAAACTGTTTTTT
TRBJ1-1 | 13 | TRBV9 | . | . | CASSAAGNTEAFF | TGTGCCAGCAGCGCCGCAGGTAACACTGAAGCTTTCTTT
TRBJ2-7 | 16 | TRBV2 | . | . | CASSDWDSRSVYEQYF | TGTGCCAGCAGTGATTGGGACTCCCGTTCGGTCTACGAGCAGTACTTC
TRBJ2-3 | 16 | TRBV5-3 | . | . | CARSLCRPTRFYTQYF | TGTGCCAGAAGCTTGTGCAGGCCCACCAGGTTTTATACGCAGTATTTT
TRBJ2-1 | 13 | TRBV2 | . | TRBD2 | CASKGLAANEQFF | TGTGCCAGCAAAGGACTAGCGGCCAATGAGCAGTTCTTC
TRBJ1-5 | 12 | TRBV11-3 | . | . | CASSLANQPQHF | TGTGCCAGCAGCTTAGCCAATCAGCCCCAGCATTTT
TRBJ2-3 | 15 | TRBV28 | . | TRBD2 | CASSLSGSGTDTQYF | TGTGCCAGCAGTCTAAGCGGGAGTGGCACAGATACGCAGTATTTT
TRBJ1-4 | 12 | TRBV6-1 | . | . | CASRWGTEKLFF | TGTGCCAGCAGGTGGGGGACTGAAAAACTGTTTTTT
TRBJ1-1 | 14 | TRBV5-1 | . | . | CASSLDPGNTEAFF | TGCGCCAGCAGCTTGGATCCAGGGAACACTGAAGCTTTCTTT
TRBJ1-1 | 14 | TRBV19 | . | . | CASSPPDRRGEAFF | TGTGCCAGTAGCCCCCCCGACAGGAGGGGTGAAGCTTTCTTT
TRBJ1-1 | 12 | TRBV2 | . | TRBD1 | CASSYRGPEAFF | TGTGCCAGCAGTTACAGGGGTCCTGAAGCTTTCTTT
TRBJ2-1 | 13 | TRBV10-1 | . | . | CASRGDIFRGQFF | TGCGCCAGCCGAGGGGACATCTTCAGGGGGCAGTTCTTC
TRBJ2-6 | 15 | TRBV7-2 | . | . | CASAPRAGRLNVLTF | TGTGCCAGCGCCCCTCGGGCAGGGAGGTTAAATGTCCTGACTTTC
TRBJ2-1 | 16 | TRBV5-6 | . | TRBD1 | CASSLVWTGGFNEQFF | TGTGCCAGCAGCTTGGTCTGGACAGGGGGATTCAATGAGCAGTTCTTC
TRBJ1-1 | 16 | TRBV7-9 | . | . | CASSTRQFPQNTEAFF | TGTGCCAGCAGCACTAGACAGTTCCCTCAGAACACTGAAGCTTTCTTT
TRBJ2-1 | 15 | TRBV18 | once | TRBD1 | CASSPGQGDYNEQFF | TGTGCCAGCTCACCGGGACAGGGCGACTACAATGAGCAGTTCTTC